These 17 T cell receptor beta chains originate from one sample sequenced in a study of T cells in localized non-small cell lung cancer. TCRdb's table, derived via immunoSEQ multiplex PCR, lists solely in-frame clones and lacks some. The top ten clones hold roughly 9.2% of a sample with 4,000 or so clones, around 25% of them seen once. The source was lung tumor tissue, collected before any cancer treatment. The receptor source for this set is a woman aged 40 to 75 with stage I lung adenocarcinoma.

This clone was seen a handful of times. The genes are TRBV30 and TRBJ2-1; D unresolved. Trimming removed 0 bases from V and 8 bases from J, with 8 bases in between. CDR1 and CDR2 (germline): GTSNPN, SVGIG (reference sequence). This CDR3 is 12 amino acids long. The CDR3 loop reads CAWSVLVDEQFF. The CDR3 DNA follows: TGTGCCTGGAGTGTACTGGTGGATGAGCAGTTCTTC.

This clone was counted only a few times. The V call is TRBV11-3, the J call TRBJ1-2; maybe TRBD1 (5 bases). CDR3 size: 16 residues. Per germline, CDR1 SGHNT and CDR2 YENEEA. Trimming cost V 1 base and J 3 bases, with 15 bases left between them. The CDR3 region is CASSLGRQGHHYGYTF. CDR3 nucleotide sequence: TGTGCCAGCAGCTTAGGACGGCAGGGCCATCACTATGGCTACACCTTC.

This clone was observed a few times. This rearrangement joins TRBV7-6 to TRBJ2-3; 10 bases line up with TRBD2. The germline V gene has CDR1 SGHVS and CDR2 FNYEAQ. The CDR3 length is 18 residues. V lost 1 base to trimming and J lost 5 bases; unmatched junction nucleotides: 12. CDR3 region: CASSLEGSSGGAGDTQYF. CDR3 in DNA: TGTGCCAGCAGCTTAGAGGGATCTAGCGGGGGCGCCGGAGATACGCAGTATTTT.

This clone was detected many times. The chain recombines TRBV11-3 with TRBJ2-3, with 8 bases fitting TRBD2. Germline values: CDR1 SGHNT, CDR2 YENEEA. V lost 3 bases and J lost 2; bases outside the gene matches: 4. The CDR3 covers 15 residues. As DNA, the CDR3 is TGTGCCAGCAGCTTGAAGCGGGAGACCACAGATACGCAGTATTTT. Translating it yields CASSLKRETTDTQYF.

This clone was detected a few times. The V call is TRBV18, the J call TRBJ2-7, with D maybe TRBD2 (5 bases). V was trimmed by 2 bases and J by 2 bases, leaving 7 bases between them. The CDR3 runs 13 residues. CDR1 is KGHSH, CDR2 LQKENI, per germline. The DNA of the CDR3 is TGTGCCAGCTCACCAACTAGTACCTACGAGCAGTACTTC. Protein product: CASSPTSTYEQYF.

The gene calls are TRBV19 and TRBJ1-3; D ambiguous. Trimming cost V 7 bases and J 3 bases, with 7 bases left between them. The CDR3 is made up of 12 amino acids. The germline V gene has CDR1 LNHDA and CDR2 SQIVND (reference sequence). The CDR3: CASITVGNTIYF. The CDR3 DNA sequence: TGTGCCAGTATTACAGTTGGAAACACCATATATTTT.

This clone has a handful of counts. The J gene is TRBJ2-7, the V gene TRBV7-1, with TRBD1 matching over 10 bases. TRBV7-1 is an ORF; its function is uncertain. Trimming took 6 bases from V and 6 from J; bases not matched to a gene: 5. The CDR3 length is 13 residues. The CDR3 loop reads CASRGQGPGEQYF. CDR3 nucleotides: TGTGCCAGCAGGGGACAGGGGCCGGGCGAGCAGTACTTC.

The rearrangement links TRBV5-1 to TRBJ1-1; D unclear. V was pared by 0 bases and J by 2 bases, with 17 bases between. The CDR3 sequence is 17 residues long. Germline-derived CDR1 and CDR2 are SGHRS and YFSETQ. This chain's CDR3 is CASSLALIAGVNTEAFF. CDR3 DNA: TGCGCCAGCAGCTTGGCCCTTATCGCCGGGGTTAACACTGAAGCTTTCTTT.

This sequence joins TRBV11-3 and TRBJ2-1; D could derive from TRBD1 or TRBD2 (6 bases each). CDR3 length: 17 residues. CDR1 and CDR2 (germline): SGHNT, YENEEA. V lost 5 bases, J lost 7 bases, and 24 bases lay in between. CDR3 sequence: CASSGLRRTGFSNEQFF. The CDR3 DNA follows: TGTGCCAGCAGCGGACTACGGCGAACAGGGTTCAGTAATGAGCAGTTCTTC.

By share, this clone counts as medium-sized. V is TRBV11-3 and J is TRBJ1-5; D uncertain. Trimming removed 3 bases at V and 7 bases at J, with 16 bases between. Germline V gene lookup returns CDR1 SGHNT and CDR2 YENEEA. The CDR3 sequence is 15 residues long. In DNA, the CDR3 is TGTGCCAGCAGCTTTGGGGTTGTCGAGGGACAGCCCCAGCATTTT. This translates into CASSFGVVEGQPQHF.

A few counts support this clone. The chain uses TRBV12-5 and TRBJ1-3; a possible D gene is TRBD1 (5 bases). Germline values: CDR1 LGHNT, CDR2 FRNRAP. CDR3 length: 13 amino acids. Trimming left V 8 bases short and J 4 bases short, with 12 bases between. The CDR3 reads CASKGDDGNTIYF. The CDR3 nucleotides read TGTGCTAGTAAAGGGGATGACGGAAACACCATATATTTT.

The chain combines TRBV25-1 with TRBJ1-2; 8 bases align to TRBD1. From germline, CDR1 is MGHDK and CDR2 SYGVNS. The CDR3 covers 13 residues. J was trimmed by 7 bases and V by 5 bases; bases with no gene match: 6. CDR3 sequence reads: CASSRQGASGYTF. The CDR3 DNA follows: TGTGCCAGCAGTAGGCAGGGGGCAAGTGGCTACACCTTC.

V and J are TRBV28 and TRBJ2-7, with D perhaps TRBD2 (5 bases). Germline V gene lookup returns CDR1 MDHEN and CDR2 SYDVKM. Trimming cost V 7 bases and J 6 bases, with 16 bases left between them. This CDR3 has 13 residues. CDR3 region: CASNPSTRVEQYF. The CDR3 DNA is TGTGCCAGCAATCCTAGCACTCGAGTCGAGCAGTACTTC.

This clone has just a few counts. This rearrangement joins TRBV6-8 to TRBJ2-3; TRBD1 aligns across 10 bases. The CDR3 loop spans 12 amino acids. Per the germline V gene, CDR1 is MNHGY and CDR2 is SAAAGT. With V trimmed by 4 bases and J by 11 bases, 3 bases remained unmatched. The CDR3 sequence: CASSSTGGWQYF. As DNA, the CDR3 is TGTGCCAGCAGTTCGACAGGGGGCTGGCAGTATTTT.

Worth noting for this clone: The read terminates 1 residue before the CDR3 end, so the remaining end is supplied by the germline J gene. This chain links TRBV10-3 with TRBJ2-2, with 7 bases lining up with TRBD2. There are 16 residues in the CDR3. CDR1 is ENHRY, CDR2 SYGVKD, per germline. Trimming at V came to 1 base and at J to 7 bases, leaving 9 bases not matched to a gene. The covered CDR3 bases are TGTGCCATCAGTGAGTTACGGCGGGAGAGGATCGGGGAGCTGTTT. Translated, it gives CAISELRRERIGELF. The full CDR3 is CAISELRRERIGELFF.

J is TRBJ2-2 and V is TRBV18; no definite D call. Per the germline V gene, CDR1 is KGHSH and CDR2 is LQKENI. Trimming cost V 1 base and J 4 bases, with 4 bases left between them. The CDR3 loop spans 13 amino acids. The CDR3 is CASSPRGTGELFF. CDR3 in DNA: TGTGCCAGCTCACCACGGGGCACCGGGGAGCTGTTTTTT. The full variable domain, in which reference TRBV18 and TRBJ2-2 provide the parts outside the CDR3, is NAGVMQNPRHLVRRRGQEARLRCSPMKGHSHVYWYRQLPEEGLKFMVYLQKENIIDESGMPKERFSAEFPKEGPSILRIQQVVRGDSAAYFCASSPRGTGELFFGEGSRLTVL.

The rearrangement uses TRBV18 and TRBJ2-6; TRBD1 matches 7 bases. Germline assignment: CDR1 KGHSH and CDR2 LQKENI. The trim removed 3 bases at V and 4 bases at J, leaving 9 bases unmatched. The CDR3 covers 17 residues. In nucleotides, the CDR3 is TGTGCCAGCTCACCCCCAACCGGGACAGCGGGGGCCAACGTCCTGACTTTC. It codes for CASSPPTGTAGANVLTF.